A selection of T cell receptor beta chains follows, all from one sample in a study of T cell repertoires in cytomegalovirus infection. TCRdb reprocessed the reads via MiXCR and lists one record per CDR3 protein. The sample includes 750,000 to 950,000 distinct CDR3 sequences, about 29% of them seen just once. These TCRs' antigens remain unknown. Sequenced material: cultured CD8+ T cells from PBMCs, taken from culture after CMV antigen stimulation. The receptors derive from a human donor in good health (CMV status not recorded). Some clones in this sample may be carry-over from other donors' samples. The CDR3 runs from the conserved cysteine through the conserved F or W. D genes are given only for firm matches. The listing skips clone size in some rows; elsewhere it reads once, few, many or a size class.

D,J,length,V,size,DNA,CDR3
.,TRBJ1-2,11,TRBV2,.,TGTGCCAGGGGGCAAGACTATGGCTACACCTTC,CARGQDYGYTF
.,TRBJ1-2,13,TRBV9,few,TGTGCCAGCAGTACTCAGGCAGGAGCTGGGGACACCTTC,CASSTQAGAGDTF
TRBD2,TRBJ2-1,16,TRBV9,.,TGTGCCAGCAGCCCCCCGACTAGCGGGGGCGAGAATGAGCAGTTCTTC,CASSPPTSGGENEQFF
.,TRBJ2-1,17,TRBV6-5,.,TGTGCCAGCAGTTATCGCGACCCCGGGACACCTTACAATGAGCAGTTCTTC,CASSYRDPGTPYNEQFF
.,TRBJ2-3,16,TRBV4-1,.,TGCGCCAGCAGCCAAGTCGGGGGATTTCTCACAGATACGCAGTATTTT,CASSQVGGFLTDTQYF
.,TRBJ1-1,15,TRBV4-2,.,TGTGCCAGCAGCCAGGGCCAGGGGTTGGACACTGAAGCTTTCTTT,CASSQGQGLDTEAFF
.,TRBJ1-5,13,TRBV7-2,many,TGTGCCAGCAGCTTAACAGGGTATCAGCCCCAGCATTTT,CASSLTGYQPQHF
.,TRBJ1-4,16,TRBV14,few,TGTGCCAGCAGCCAAGATTACGCGGGGGCCTATGAAAAACTGTTTTTT,CASSQDYAGAYEKLFF
TRBD1,TRBJ2-7,15,TRBV6-5,.,TGTGCCAGCAGGGCCTCGGCAGGGGGCTTTTACGAGCAGTACTTC,CASRASAGGFYEQYF
.,TRBJ2-2,15,TRBV6-1,.,TGTGCCAGCAGTCTCCGGGAGTCAAGGGCCGGGGAGCTGTTTTTT,CASSLRESRAGELFF
TRBD1,TRBJ1-1,15,TRBV12-3/TRBV12-4,few,TGTGCCAGCACCTGGGGACAGGGTACGAACACTGAAGCTTTCTTT,CASTWGQGTNTEAFF
TRBD2,TRBJ2-2,15,TRBV2,few,TGTGCCTGCACTCTAGCGGGGGTGAACACCGGGGAGCTGTTTTTT,CACTLAGVNTGELFF
TRBD2,TRBJ2-1,15,TRBV3-1,.,TGTGCCAGCAGCCGCGGGACTAGCGGTAACAATGAGCAGTTCTTC,CASSRGTSGNNEQFF
TRBD2,TRBJ2-3,17,TRBV4-2,.,TGTGCCAGCAGCCACGTCACTAGCGGGGGGGGCACAGATACGCAGTATTTT,CASSHVTSGGGTDTQYF
TRBD1,TRBJ2-1,12,TRBV24-1,few,TGTGCCACCGGACAGGGCAACAATGAGCAGTTCTTC,CATGQGNNEQFF
.,TRBJ1-2,13,TRBV12-5,few,TGTGCTAGTGGTTCCTGGACAGAAGGCGAATACACCTTC,CASGSWTEGEYTF
TRBD1,TRBJ1-4,15,TRBV28,.,TGTGCCAGCAGTCCGAGGACAGGGGATAATGAAAAACTGTTTTTT,CASSPRTGDNEKLFF
TRBD1,TRBJ1-1,16,TRBV4-1,.,TGCGCCAGCAGCGGGCAGGGGGCTCTGATTAGCACTGAAGCTTTCTTT,CASSGQGALISTEAFF
TRBD1,TRBJ2-2,17,TRBV24-1,few,TGTGCCACCAGTGACAATCCGGGACAGGCGAACACCGGGGAGCTGTTTTTT,CATSDNPGQANTGELFF
.,TRBJ2-7,13,TRBV6-5,.,TGTGCCAGCAGTTACCTCGGTTCGAGGGAGCAGTACTTC,CASSYLGSREQYF
TRBD1,TRBJ2-7,15,TRBV19,.,TGTGCCAGTAGTATGGGACAGGGGTTTCAAGGCGAGCAGTACTTC,CASSMGQGFQGEQYF
.,TRBJ1-1,11,TRBV20-1,few,TGCAGTGCTAAGTGGGTAGGTGAAGCTTTCTTT,CSAKWVGEAFF
.,TRBJ1-2,15,TRBV6-1,few,TGTGCCAGCAGTGAAGGGGGGGCCGGGGGCTATGGCTACACCTTC,CASSEGGAGGYGYTF
TRBD1,TRBJ1-4,18,TRBV7-6,.,TGTGCCAGCAGCTCCCTACAGGGGGCCTCGGCAACTAATGAAAAACTGTTTTTT,CASSSLQGASATNEKLFF
TRBD2,TRBJ2-5,16,TRBV6-1,few,TGTGCCAGCAGTATTTTCGCCGGGACTAGCGGAGAGACCCAGTACTTC,CASSIFAGTSGETQYF
TRBD2,TRBJ2-1,15,TRBV20-1,.,TGCAGTGCATTCGGGACTAGCGGGGGGGCAAAGGAGCAGTTCTTC,CSAFGTSGGAKEQFF
.,TRBJ1-1,17,TRBV15,.,TGTGCCACCAGCAGAGATCGGCAGGGAGGGCGAACGAGGAAAGCTTTCTTT,CATSRDRQGGRTRKAFF
.,TRBJ2-5,15,TRBV5-1,.,TGCGCCAGCAGCTCCAGAACACCAGGGGGGGAGACCCAGTACTTC,CASSSRTPGGETQYF
.,TRBJ1-2,16,TRBV15,.,TGTGCCACCAGCAGAGATAAAGGATGGACATTTTCTGGCTACACCTTC,CATSRDKGWTFSGYTF
TRBD1,TRBJ1-1,13,TRBV10-3,many,TGTGCCACCAGGGACAGACTGAACACTGAAGCTTTCTTT,CATRDRLNTEAFF
.,TRBJ2-7,17,TRBV5-1,.,TGCGCCAGCAGCGAGGGGGGGTGGACAGGTACGACCTACGAGCAGTACTTC,CASSEGGWTGTTYEQYF
TRBD1,TRBJ2-1,14,TRBV5-6,few,TGTGCCAGCAGCGCGGGACAGGGAAGGAATGAGCAGTTCTTC,CASSAGQGRNEQFF
.,TRBJ1-1,13,TRBV28,.,TGTGCCAGTTCCTGGGGCCCCCTTGGTGAAGCTTTCTTT,CASSWGPLGEAFF
.,TRBJ2-7,14,TRBV18,.,TGTGCCAGCTCACCCTCAGGGGGGAACTACGAGCAGTACTTC,CASSPSGGNYEQYF
.,TRBJ1-2,15,TRBV27,few,TGTGCCAGCAGTTTGGGGCAGTTTAATAACTATGGCTACACCTTC,CASSLGQFNNYGYTF
.,TRBJ2-1,16,TRBV12-3/TRBV12-4,few,TGTGCCAGCACCGACCTAGCACCGAGCTCCTACAATGAGCAGTTCTTC,CASTDLAPSSYNEQFF
TRBD1,TRBJ2-5,17,TRBV7-9,.,TGTGCCAGCAGCTCCGTCCCGGGACAGCCGTACCAAGAGACCCAGTACTTC,CASSSVPGQPYQETQYF
.,TRBJ2-5,13,TRBV12-3/TRBV12-4,many,TGTGCCAGCAGTTTCCAGTACCAAGAGACCCAGTACTTC,CASSFQYQETQYF
TRBD1,TRBJ1-1,14,TRBV19,.,TGTGCCAGTAGTACATCAGGGGGCCACACTGAAGCTTTCTTT,CASSTSGGHTEAFF
.,TRBJ2-2,16,TRBV7-2,many,TGTGCCAGCAGCCCGACGGGACAACTTAACACCGGGGAGCTGTTTTTT,CASSPTGQLNTGELFF
.,TRBJ2-3,16,TRBV6-2/TRBV6-3,.,TGTGCCAGCAGCCCCATCCTTCCAGGGGACACAGATACGCAGTATTTT,CASSPILPGDTDTQYF
.,TRBJ2-3,13,TRBV2,.,TGTGCCAGCAGTGATCTGCTCTCAGATACGCAGTATTTT,CASSDLLSDTQYF
.,TRBJ2-5,15,TRBV7-7,few,TGTGCTAGCAGCCCAGGTAGTACCACCCAAGAGACCCAGTACTTC,CASSPGSTTQETQYF
.,TRBJ1-4,18,TRBV5-5,.,TGTGCCAGCAGCTTGGCTCAGATCAGAATCACAACTAATGAAAAACTGTTTTTT,CASSLAQIRITTNEKLFF
TRBD1,TRBJ1-1,15,TRBV7-9,few,TGTGCCAGCAGCTCCCCTGGGACAGGGGGTCCTAAAGCTTTCTTT,CASSSPGTGGPKAFF
TRBD2,TRBJ2-5,15,TRBV14,.,TGTGCCAGCAGCCCCTTATGGCGGGAGCAAGAGACCCAGTACTTC,CASSPLWREQETQYF
.,TRBJ2-1,12,TRBV6-5,few,TGTGCCAGCAGATCTAGGATTTTCGAGCAGTTCTTC,CASRSRIFEQFF
.,TRBJ2-1,15,TRBV11-3,few,TGTGCCAGCAGCTTAGGGACAGGGAGGGTCCGTGAGCAGTTCTTC,CASSLGTGRVREQFF
.,TRBJ2-3,16,TRBV27,few,TGTGCCAGCAGGAGGGTGCCAGCGCCCCGAGGAGATACGCAGTATTTT,CASRRVPAPRGDTQYF
.,TRBJ1-1,12,TRBV12-5,.,TGTGCTAGTGGTCGTGTAGTAACTGAAGCTTTCTTT,CASGRVVTEAFF
.,TRBJ2-2,14,TRBV10-3,once,TGTGCCATCGCCGGGACACGCGACACCGGGGAGCTGTTTTTT,CAIAGTRDTGELFF
TRBD1,TRBJ1-5,17,TRBV6-6,few,TGTGCCAGCAGTTACTCGATCGGGACAGAGAGCAATCAGCCCCAGCATTTT,CASSYSIGTESNQPQHF
.,TRBJ1-2,12,TRBV19,.,TGTGCCACCAGGAGGGATCACTATGGCTACACCTTC,CATRRDHYGYTF
TRBD2,TRBJ2-3,14,TRBV9,.,TGTGCCAGCAGCGTTCGGGGGGGCGGAGATACGCAGTATTTT,CASSVRGGGDTQYF
TRBD1,TRBJ1-2,18,TRBV5-1,few,TGCGCCAGCAGCTTGTTCTGGGTGAATGGGACAGACGGCTGGGGCTACACCTTC,CASSLFWVNGTDGWGYTF